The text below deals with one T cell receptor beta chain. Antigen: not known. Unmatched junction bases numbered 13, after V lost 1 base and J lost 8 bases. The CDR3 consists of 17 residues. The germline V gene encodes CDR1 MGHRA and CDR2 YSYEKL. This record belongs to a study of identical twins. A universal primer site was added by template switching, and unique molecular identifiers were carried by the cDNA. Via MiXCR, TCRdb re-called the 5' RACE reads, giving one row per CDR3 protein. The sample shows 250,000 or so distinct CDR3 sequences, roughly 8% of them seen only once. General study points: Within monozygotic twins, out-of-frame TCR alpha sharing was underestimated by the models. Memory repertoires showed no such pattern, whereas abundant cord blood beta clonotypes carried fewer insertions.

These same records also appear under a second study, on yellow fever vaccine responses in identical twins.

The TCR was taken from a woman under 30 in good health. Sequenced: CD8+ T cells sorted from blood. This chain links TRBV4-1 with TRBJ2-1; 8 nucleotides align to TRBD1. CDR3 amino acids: CASSQGSGGSVGDEQFF. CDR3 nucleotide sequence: TGCGCCAGCAGCCAAGGCTCAGGGGGCTCGGTAGGAGATGAGCAGTTCTTC.